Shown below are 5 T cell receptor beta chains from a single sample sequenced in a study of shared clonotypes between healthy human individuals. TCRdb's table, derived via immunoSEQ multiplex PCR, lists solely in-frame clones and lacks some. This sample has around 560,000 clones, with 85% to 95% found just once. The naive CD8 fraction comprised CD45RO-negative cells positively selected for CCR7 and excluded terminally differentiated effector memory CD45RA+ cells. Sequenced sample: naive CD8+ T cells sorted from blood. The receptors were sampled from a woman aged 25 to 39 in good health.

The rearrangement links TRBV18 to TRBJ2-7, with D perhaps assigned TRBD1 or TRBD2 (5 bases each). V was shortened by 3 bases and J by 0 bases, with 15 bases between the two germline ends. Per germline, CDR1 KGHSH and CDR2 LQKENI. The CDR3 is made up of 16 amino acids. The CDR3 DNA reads TGTGCCAGCTCACCCGTGACAGAAACTAGCTCCTACGAGCAGTACTTC. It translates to CASSPVTETSSYEQYF.

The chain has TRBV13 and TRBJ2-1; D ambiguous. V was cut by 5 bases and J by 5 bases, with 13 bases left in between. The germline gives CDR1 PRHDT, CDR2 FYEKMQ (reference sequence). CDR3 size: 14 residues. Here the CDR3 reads CASSQRLGHNEQFF. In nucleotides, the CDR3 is TGTGCCAGCAGCCAACGACTGGGCCACAATGAGCAGTTCTTC.

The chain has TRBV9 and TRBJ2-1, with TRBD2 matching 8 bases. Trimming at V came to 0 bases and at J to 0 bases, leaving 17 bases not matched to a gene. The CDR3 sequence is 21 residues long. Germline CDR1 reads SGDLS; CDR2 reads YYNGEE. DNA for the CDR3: TGTGCCAGCAGCGTAGGGGGTTGGGGGTCTGGCGGGAGGCACTCCTACAATGAGCAGTTCTTC. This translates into CASSVGGWGSGGRHSYNEQFF.

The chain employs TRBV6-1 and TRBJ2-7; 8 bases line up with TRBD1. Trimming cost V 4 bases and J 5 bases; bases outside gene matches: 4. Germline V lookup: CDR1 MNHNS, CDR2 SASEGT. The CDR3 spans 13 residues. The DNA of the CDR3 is TGTGCCAGCAGTGGGACAGGGTCAAACGAGCAGTACTTC. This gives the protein CASSGTGSNEQYF.

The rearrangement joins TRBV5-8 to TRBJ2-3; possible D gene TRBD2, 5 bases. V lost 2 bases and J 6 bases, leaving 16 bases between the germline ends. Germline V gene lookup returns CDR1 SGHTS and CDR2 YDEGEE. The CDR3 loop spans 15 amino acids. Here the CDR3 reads CASSFISGVSDTQYF. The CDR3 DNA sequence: TGTGCCAGCAGCTTCATTTCCGGGGTTTCGGATACGCAGTATTTT.